This is a list of T cell receptor beta chains from one sample in a study of blood T cell repertoires in COVID-19. This table comes from immunoSEQ multiplex PCR, and its TCRdb copy is limited to in-frame clones, with some not included. The data show 150,000 to 200,000 clones, 86% seen once. Material: peripheral blood. Receptors were obtained from a woman in her sixties or seventies with COVID-19, enrolled during active disease. Each CDR3 is given with its conserved first and last residue. Fields, in order: clone size, CDR3 length, J gene, V gene, D gene, CDR3 DNA, CDR3 protein. The D gene is left open where the match is weak. Some rows have no size entry. The others give once, few or many, or a class for an expanded clone.

size: NA; length: 16; J: TRBJ2-7; V: TRBV7-2; D: TRBD2; DNA: TGTGCCAGCAGCTTAGTTTCCGCGACTAGCGGCTACGAGCAGTACTTC; CDR3: CASSLVSATSGYEQYF
size: NA; length: 14; J: TRBJ1-5; V: TRBV11-1; D: NA; DNA: TGTGCCAGCAGCTTCAGGGGTAGCAATCAGCCCCAGCATTTT; CDR3: CASSFRGSNQPQHF
size: NA; length: 13; J: TRBJ1-5; V: TRBV6-5; D: TRBD1; DNA: TGTGCCAGCATCGGGACAGGGAATCAGCCCCAGCATTTT; CDR3: CASIGTGNQPQHF
size: NA; length: 13; J: TRBJ2-1; V: TRBV29-1; D: TRBD1; DNA: TGCAGCGCATCCGGGACAGGGATGAATGAGCAGTTCTTC; CDR3: CSASGTGMNEQFF
size: NA; length: 14; J: TRBJ1-6; V: TRBV2; D: NA; DNA: TGTGCCAGCAGTGGAGACAGTAATAATTCACCCCTCCACTTT; CDR3: CASSGDSNNSPLHF
size: NA; length: 15; J: TRBJ1-1; V: TRBV9; D: TRBD1; DNA: TGTGCCAGCAGCTTCTCTACCAAACAGGGGGTCGGAGCTTTCTTT; CDR3: CASSFSTKQGVGAFF
size: NA; length: 14; J: TRBJ2-1; V: TRBV5-1; D: NA; DNA: TGCGCCAGCAGCTTGGCCCTACAGAGCAATGAGCAGTTCTTC; CDR3: CASSLALQSNEQFF
size: NA; length: 17; J: TRBJ1-5; V: TRBV18; D: TRBD1; DNA: TGTGCCAGCTCATCGGGACAGGGGGCGGGAGGCAATCAGCCCCAGCATTTT; CDR3: CASSSGQGAGGNQPQHF
size: NA; length: 15; J: TRBJ2-7; V: TRBV9; D: NA; DNA: TGTGCCAGCAGCCCCTTTGCGGAGGTCCACTACGAGCAGTACTTC; CDR3: CASSPFAEVHYEQYF
size: few; length: 11; J: TRBJ1-2; V: TRBV7-9; D: NA; DNA: TGTGCCGGCGATGGAGTAGGTGGCTACACCTTC; CDR3: CAGDGVGGYTF
size: NA; length: 16; J: TRBJ1-5; V: TRBV24-1; D: TRBD1; DNA: TGTGCCACCAGTGCCTCAGGACAGGGTTTAAATCAGCCCCAGCATTTT; CDR3: CATSASGQGLNQPQHF
size: NA; length: 15; J: TRBJ2-7; V: TRBV24-1; D: NA; DNA: TGTGCCACCAGTGATCGGGGGGCCTCTCTCTACGAGCAGTACTTC; CDR3: CATSDRGASLYEQYF
size: NA; length: 15; J: TRBJ2-2; V: TRBV6-5; D: TRBD2; DNA: TGTGCCAGCAGTTGGAGCGGGAGATTGGGCGGGGAGCTGTTTTTT; CDR3: CASSWSGRLGGELFF
size: NA; length: 15; J: TRBJ2-2; V: TRBV6-5; D: TRBD1; DNA: TGTGCCAGCAGTTTCCGGACAGGGGGCGGCGGGGAGCTGTTTTTT; CDR3: CASSFRTGGGGELFF
size: NA; length: 15; J: TRBJ2-1; V: TRBV19; D: NA; DNA: TGTGCCAGTACCGCGGGACTGAACTCCTACAATGAGCAGTTCTTC; CDR3: CASTAGLNSYNEQFF
size: NA; length: 13; J: TRBJ2-3; V: TRBV19; D: TRBD1; DNA: TGTGCCACCGGGACAGGGTGGGCGGATACGCAGTATTTT; CDR3: CATGTGWADTQYF
size: NA; length: 12; J: TRBJ2-7; V: TRBV11-2; D: NA; DNA: TGTGCCAGCAGCACCATAGGACAGGAGCAGTACTTC; CDR3: CASSTIGQEQYF
size: NA; length: 13; J: TRBJ1-1; V: TRBV12-3/TRBV12-4; D: NA; DNA: TGTGCCAGCAGTATCAACAGGAACACTGAAGCTTTCTTT; CDR3: CASSINRNTEAFF
size: NA; length: 16; J: TRBJ2-7; V: TRBV10-3; D: TRBD2; DNA: TGTGCCATCAGTGACTTGGGGACTAGCATACCCTACGAGCAGTACTTC; CDR3: CAISDLGTSIPYEQYF
size: NA; length: 16; J: TRBJ1-1; V: TRBV5-1; D: TRBD1; DNA: TGCGCCAGCAGCCGGGACAGGGGAAGTGGGAACACTGAAGCTTTCTTT; CDR3: CASSRDRGSGNTEAFF
size: few; length: 13; J: TRBJ2-7; V: TRBV5-6; D: NA; DNA: TGTGCCAGCAGCTCCATGGGCCGCTACGAGCAGTACTTC; CDR3: CASSSMGRYEQYF
size: NA; length: 18; J: TRBJ2-7; V: TRBV9; D: TRBD2; DNA: TGTGCCAGCAGCCCCACCCGTGGGAGGACTAGCGGATCCTACGAGCAGTACTTC; CDR3: CASSPTRGRTSGSYEQYF
size: once; length: 12; J: TRBJ2-7; V: TRBV19; D: NA; DNA: TGTGCCAGTAGTGGACGCGGGTACGAGCAGTACTTC; CDR3: CASSGRGYEQYF
size: few; length: 13; J: TRBJ1-1; V: TRBV19; D: NA; DNA: TGTGCCAGTAGTATGACAGGGAACACTGAAGCTTTCTTT; CDR3: CASSMTGNTEAFF
size: NA; length: 16; J: TRBJ1-5; V: TRBV19; D: NA; DNA: TGTGCCAGTAGTGGAAAAAAACAGGGACGGGGTCAGCCCCAGCATTTT; CDR3: CASSGKKQGRGQPQHF
size: NA; length: 14; J: TRBJ2-7; V: TRBV19; D: NA; DNA: TGTGCCAGTAGTCTCTCGAGAGGAACCTACGAGCAGTACTTC; CDR3: CASSLSRGTYEQYF
size: NA; length: 15; J: TRBJ1-2; V: TRBV2; D: TRBD1; DNA: TGTGCCAGCAGTGAAACCCGGACAGGGGGAGATGGCTACACCTTC; CDR3: CASSETRTGGDGYTF
size: NA; length: 21; J: TRBJ2-7; V: TRBV6-2/TRBV6-3; D: NA; DNA: TGTGCCAGCAGTTACTCGATCTTGGGCCTGGTTTCGGATGTCACGTTATACGAGCAGTACTTC; CDR3: CASSYSILGLVSDVTLYEQYF
size: few; length: 15; J: TRBJ2-7; V: TRBV6-5; D: NA; DNA: TGTGCCAGCAGTTACTCCTCCTACAGCTCCTACGAGCAGTACTTC; CDR3: CASSYSSYSSYEQYF
size: NA; length: 17; J: TRBJ2-7; V: TRBV11-2; D: NA; DNA: TGTGCCAGCAGCTTAACCGCCCTACAGAATACCCGCTACGAGCAGTACTTC; CDR3: CASSLTALQNTRYEQYF
size: NA; length: 14; J: TRBJ1-2; V: TRBV27; D: TRBD1; DNA: TGTGCCAGCAGTTCGCCCGACAGGGGGCTTGGCTACACCTTC; CDR3: CASSSPDRGLGYTF
size: NA; length: 16; J: TRBJ1-5; V: TRBV4-3; D: NA; DNA: TGCGCCAGCAGCCCTTCACAGGGAATGGGGAATCAGCCCCAGCATTTT; CDR3: CASSPSQGMGNQPQHF
size: once; length: 14; J: TRBJ1-1; V: TRBV6-5; D: TRBD1; DNA: TGTGCCAGCAGTTCCCAGGACAGGGGTACTGAAGCTTTCTTT; CDR3: CASSSQDRGTEAFF
size: NA; length: 14; J: TRBJ2-5; V: TRBV15; D: NA; DNA: TGTGCCACCAGCAGAGATCGGGGAAGTGAGACCCAGTACTTC; CDR3: CATSRDRGSETQYF
size: NA; length: 14; J: TRBJ2-7; V: TRBV10-1; D: TRBD2; DNA: TGCGCCGGAGCTCCGGGACTAGCGGGCTACGAGCAGTACTTC; CDR3: CAGAPGLAGYEQYF
size: NA; length: 17; J: TRBJ1-4; V: TRBV3-1/TRBV3-2; D: TRBD1; DNA: TGTGCCAGCAGCCGTCGACAGGGTAGACAGGCGAGGGAAAAACTGTTTTTT; CDR3: CASSRRQGRQAREKLFF
size: NA; length: 16; J: TRBJ2-2; V: TRBV27; D: NA; DNA: TGTGCCAGCAGTTTAAAGCCTTTCATAAACACCGGGGAGCTGTTTTTT; CDR3: CASSLKPFINTGELFF
size: few; length: 15; J: TRBJ1-1; V: TRBV7-2; D: TRBD1; DNA: TGTGCCAGCAGCTTAGTAGGGTCAGGGGGCACTGAAGCTTTCTTT; CDR3: CASSLVGSGGTEAFF
size: NA; length: 14; J: TRBJ1-3; V: TRBV27; D: NA; DNA: TGTGCCAGCAGTTTACTGGGGCCTGGAAACACCATATATTTT; CDR3: CASSLLGPGNTIYF
size: once; length: 15; J: TRBJ1-6; V: TRBV7-2; D: NA; DNA: TGTGCCAGCAGCTTCCGGCCAGGCGATAATTCACCCCTCCACTTT; CDR3: CASSFRPGDNSPLHF
size: NA; length: 15; J: TRBJ2-7; V: TRBV19; D: NA; DNA: TGTGCCAGTAGTATAGAGCCCAGGCAACCCTACGAGCAGTACTTC; CDR3: CASSIEPRQPYEQYF
size: NA; length: 14; J: TRBJ1-5; V: TRBV2; D: NA; DNA: TGTGCCAGCAGTGACGGGGGTATGAGCCAGCCCCAGCATTTT; CDR3: CASSDGGMSQPQHF
size: NA; length: 14; J: TRBJ1-4; V: TRBV27; D: NA; DNA: TGTGCCAGCAGTTTACGGGACAAGAATGAAAAACTGTTTTTT; CDR3: CASSLRDKNEKLFF
size: NA; length: 13; J: TRBJ2-7; V: TRBV6-5; D: NA; DNA: TGTGCCAGCAGTCGACAGCTCTCCTACGAGCAGTACTTC; CDR3: CASSRQLSYEQYF
size: NA; length: 13; J: TRBJ1-2; V: TRBV29-1; D: TRBD1; DNA: TGCAGCGCCCGACAGGGGGAGGACTATGGCTACACCTTC; CDR3: CSARQGEDYGYTF
size: NA; length: 11; J: TRBJ2-1; V: TRBV2; D: NA; DNA: TGTGCCGTAGACAGATACAATGAGCAGTTCTTC; CDR3: CAVDRYNEQFF
size: NA; length: 12; J: TRBJ2-3; V: TRBV20-1; D: NA; DNA: TGCAGTGCTAGTATATACACAGATACGCAGTATTTT; CDR3: CSASIYTDTQYF
size: NA; length: 16; J: TRBJ2-7; V: TRBV27; D: TRBD1; DNA: TGTGCCAGCAGTTCCTCGACAGGGGAGACCTCCTACGAGCAGTACTTC; CDR3: CASSSSTGETSYEQYF
size: NA; length: 13; J: TRBJ2-1; V: TRBV19; D: TRBD2; DNA: TGTGCCAGTGGCCGGGTGGCGGGAGGCGAGCAGTTCTTC; CDR3: CASGRVAGGEQFF
size: NA; length: 15; J: TRBJ2-7; V: TRBV18; D: NA; DNA: TGTGCCAGCTCACCGCAACTGGGACAATCCTACGAGCAGTACTTC; CDR3: CASSPQLGQSYEQYF